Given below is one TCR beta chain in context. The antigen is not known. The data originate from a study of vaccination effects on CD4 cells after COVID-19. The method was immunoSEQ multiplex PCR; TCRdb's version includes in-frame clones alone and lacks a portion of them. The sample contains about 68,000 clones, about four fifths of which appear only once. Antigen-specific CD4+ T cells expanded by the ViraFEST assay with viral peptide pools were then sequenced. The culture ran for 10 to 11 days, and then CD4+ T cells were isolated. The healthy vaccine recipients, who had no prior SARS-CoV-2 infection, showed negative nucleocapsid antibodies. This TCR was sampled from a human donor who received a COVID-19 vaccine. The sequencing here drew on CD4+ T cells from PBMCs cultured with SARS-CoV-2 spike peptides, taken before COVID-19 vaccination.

CDR3 sequence: CASSFGGQGQETQYF. For the CDR3, the DNA is TGCGCCAGCAGCTTTGGTGGACAGGGGCAAGAGACCCAGTACTTC. The chain links TRBV5-1 to TRBJ2-5, with 9 positions matching TRBD1. CDR3 length: 15 amino acids. Looked up from germline, CDR1 is SGHRS and CDR2 is YFSETQ. The J segment lost 2 bases and the V segment lost 2 bases, leaving 4 bases of the junction unmatched.